Listed below are T cell receptor beta chains from one sample, sequenced in a study of control samples from healthy donors and cancer patients. Generated by immunoSEQ multiplex PCR, the TCRdb table keeps only in-frame clones and is missing some. This sample has 150,000 or so clones; over 85% occur once, and the top ten carry roughly 5.5%. The specimen sequenced was blood. The receptor source for this set is a man aged 18 to 30 in good health. Each CDR3 is given with its conserved first and last residue. Fields, in order: clone size, V gene, D gene, J gene, CDR3 protein, CDR3 DNA. The D gene is left open where the match is weak. The size of a clone is reported for some rows only, either as once, few or many, or as a class for expanded clones.

clone size: -; V gene: TRBV5-5; D gene: -; J gene: TRBJ1-6; CDR3 protein: CASSFSGSVNSPLHF; CDR3 DNA: TGTGCCAGCAGCTTTTCCGGCAGCGTTAATTCACCCCTCCACTTT
clone size: -; V gene: TRBV4-1; D gene: TRBD2; J gene: TRBJ2-1; CDR3 protein: CASSHVLAGAYNEQFF; CDR3 DNA: TGCGCCAGCAGCCACGTACTAGCGGGGGCTTACAATGAGCAGTTCTTC
clone size: -; V gene: TRBV6-2/TRBV6-3; D gene: -; J gene: TRBJ1-1; CDR3 protein: CASSFLGTEAFF; CDR3 DNA: TGTGCCAGCAGTTTCTTAGGGACTGAAGCTTTCTTT
clone size: -; V gene: TRBV9; D gene: -; J gene: TRBJ2-5; CDR3 protein: CASSSREAAHPGETQYF; CDR3 DNA: TGTGCCAGCAGCTCCCGGGAAGCCGCCCACCCAGGGGAGACCCAGTACTTC
clone size: -; V gene: TRBV6-5; D gene: -; J gene: TRBJ2-3; CDR3 protein: CASIEGSSTDTQYF; CDR3 DNA: TGTGCCAGCATCGAGGGCTCGAGCACAGATACGCAGTATTTT
clone size: -; V gene: TRBV4-1; D gene: -; J gene: TRBJ1-2; CDR3 protein: CASSQGALANYGYTF; CDR3 DNA: TGCGCCAGCAGCCAAGGTGCTCTAGCTAACTATGGCTACACCTTC
clone size: few; V gene: TRBV5-4; D gene: TRBD1; J gene: TRBJ2-7; CDR3 protein: CASSLPGQTFYEQYF; CDR3 DNA: TGTGCCAGCAGCCTTCCGGGACAGACCTTCTACGAGCAGTACTTC
clone size: -; V gene: TRBV10-3; D gene: -; J gene: TRBJ1-6; CDR3 protein: CAISVREVNYNSPLHF; CDR3 DNA: TGTGCCATCAGTGTGCGGGAAGTAAACTATAATTCACCCCTCCACTTT
clone size: few; V gene: TRBV11-2; D gene: -; J gene: TRBJ2-3; CDR3 protein: CASKLGGPADTQYF; CDR3 DNA: TGTGCCAGCAAACTGGGGGGCCCAGCAGATACGCAGTATTTT
clone size: -; V gene: TRBV5-1; D gene: TRBD2; J gene: TRBJ2-3; CDR3 protein: CASSFSGGATDTQYF; CDR3 DNA: TGCGCCAGCAGCTTTAGCGGGGGGGCCACAGATACGCAGTATTTT
clone size: -; V gene: TRBV4-1; D gene: TRBD1; J gene: TRBJ1-1; CDR3 protein: CASRVRTGGNSRTEAFF; CDR3 DNA: TGCGCCAGCAGGGTTCGGACAGGGGGCAATAGTAGGACTGAAGCTTTCTTT
clone size: -; V gene: TRBV19; D gene: -; J gene: TRBJ1-2; CDR3 protein: CASSPRRGYGYTF; CDR3 DNA: TGTGCCAGTAGCCCAAGACGGGGATATGGCTACACCTTC
clone size: -; V gene: TRBV30; D gene: -; J gene: TRBJ1-4; CDR3 protein: CAWSLQATNEKLFF; CDR3 DNA: TGTGCCTGGAGTCTACAGGCAACTAATGAAAAACTGTTTTTT
clone size: -; V gene: TRBV5-4; D gene: TRBD1; J gene: TRBJ2-2; CDR3 protein: CASSLPTVPGQGTNTGELFF; CDR3 DNA: TGTGCCAGCAGCTTACCTACTGTCCCGGGACAGGGAACGAACACCGGGGAGCTGTTTTTT
clone size: -; V gene: TRBV9; D gene: TRBD2; J gene: TRBJ2-3; CDR3 protein: CASSVGLAGGNTQYF; CDR3 DNA: TGTGCCAGCAGCGTAGGGCTAGCGGGAGGAAATACGCAGTATTTT
clone size: -; V gene: TRBV7-9; D gene: -; J gene: TRBJ2-7; CDR3 protein: CASSSGLVPKVEQYF; CDR3 DNA: TGTGCCAGCAGCTCGGGACTCGTGCCCAAAGTGGAGCAGTACTTC
clone size: once; V gene: TRBV5-1; D gene: -; J gene: TRBJ1-2; CDR3 protein: CASSLGTANYGYTF; CDR3 DNA: TGCGCCAGCAGCTTGGGGACGGCAAACTATGGCTACACCTTC
clone size: -; V gene: TRBV10-3; D gene: -; J gene: TRBJ1-5; CDR3 protein: CAIGYQPQHF; CDR3 DNA: TGTGCCATCGGCTATCAGCCCCAGCATTTT
clone size: -; V gene: TRBV4-1; D gene: TRBD2; J gene: TRBJ2-5; CDR3 protein: CASSQIASGAKETQYF; CDR3 DNA: TGCGCCAGCAGCCAAATAGCCAGCGGGGCCAAAGAGACCCAGTACTTC
clone size: -; V gene: TRBV7-2; D gene: TRBD1; J gene: TRBJ2-7; CDR3 protein: CASSLVTGLESGQYF; CDR3 DNA: TGTGCCAGCAGCTTAGTGACAGGGTTGGAGTCGGGGCAGTACTTC
clone size: once; V gene: TRBV28; D gene: TRBD2; J gene: TRBJ2-3; CDR3 protein: CASSLSGRVADTQYF; CDR3 DNA: TGTGCCAGCAGTTTGAGCGGGAGGGTGGCAGATACGCAGTATTTT
clone size: once; V gene: TRBV9; D gene: -; J gene: TRBJ2-7; CDR3 protein: CASSVYGSGPSYEQYF; CDR3 DNA: TGTGCCAGCAGCGTATACGGTAGCGGACCCTCGTACGAGCAGTACTTC
clone size: -; V gene: TRBV10-1; D gene: TRBD1; J gene: TRBJ1-5; CDR3 protein: CARAGGSGNQPQHF; CDR3 DNA: TGCGCCCGCGCAGGGGGAAGTGGCAATCAGCCCCAGCATTTT
clone size: -; V gene: TRBV7-2; D gene: TRBD2; J gene: TRBJ2-7; CDR3 protein: CASSQGLAETYEQYF; CDR3 DNA: TGTGCCAGCAGCCAAGGACTAGCGGAGACCTACGAGCAGTACTTC
clone size: -; V gene: TRBV30; D gene: TRBD1; J gene: TRBJ1-2; CDR3 protein: CAWSTTGGGGYTF; CDR3 DNA: TGTGCCTGGAGCACGACAGGGGGCGGTGGCTACACCTTC
clone size: -; V gene: TRBV7-2; D gene: TRBD1; J gene: TRBJ2-1; CDR3 protein: CASSLVKGAPYNEQFF; CDR3 DNA: TGTGCCAGCAGCTTAGTAAAGGGGGCCCCCTACAATGAGCAGTTCTTC
clone size: -; V gene: TRBV6-5; D gene: -; J gene: TRBJ1-1; CDR3 protein: CASMPNTEAFF; CDR3 DNA: TGTGCCAGCATGCCGAACACTGAAGCTTTCTTT
clone size: -; V gene: TRBV27; D gene: -; J gene: TRBJ1-5; CDR3 protein: CASSPGRGSLPQHF; CDR3 DNA: TGTGCCAGCAGTCCTGGTCGTGGCAGCCTGCCCCAGCATTTT
clone size: few; V gene: TRBV28; D gene: -; J gene: TRBJ1-5; CDR3 protein: CASSKQRYSNQPQHF; CDR3 DNA: TGTGCCAGCAGTAAGCAGAGATATAGCAATCAGCCCCAGCATTTT
clone size: -; V gene: TRBV13; D gene: -; J gene: TRBJ2-5; CDR3 protein: CASSFIGAETQYF; CDR3 DNA: TGTGCCAGCAGCTTCATAGGCGCAGAGACCCAGTACTTC
clone size: -; V gene: TRBV5-6; D gene: -; J gene: TRBJ2-7; CDR3 protein: CASSSRGYEQYF; CDR3 DNA: TGTGCCAGCAGCTCCCGGGGCTACGAGCAGTACTTC
clone size: once; V gene: TRBV6-5; D gene: -; J gene: TRBJ1-5; CDR3 protein: CASSYRPSNQPQHF; CDR3 DNA: TGTGCCAGCAGTTACAGACCTAGCAATCAGCCCCAGCATTTT
clone size: once; V gene: TRBV5-4; D gene: -; J gene: TRBJ1-5; CDR3 protein: CASSSGINQPQHF; CDR3 DNA: TGTGCCAGCAGCTCTGGGATTAATCAGCCCCAGCATTTT
clone size: once; V gene: TRBV19; D gene: -; J gene: TRBJ1-4; CDR3 protein: CASSETALLGKLFF; CDR3 DNA: TGTGCCAGTAGCGAGACAGCCCTTTTGGGAAAACTGTTTTTT
clone size: few; V gene: TRBV6-5; D gene: -; J gene: TRBJ1-2; CDR3 protein: CASLWGSTYGYTF; CDR3 DNA: TGTGCCAGCCTCTGGGGTTCCACATATGGCTACACCTTC
clone size: -; V gene: TRBV28; D gene: -; J gene: TRBJ2-7; CDR3 protein: CASESELEQYF; CDR3 DNA: TGTGCCAGCGAATCAGAGCTCGAGCAGTACTTC
clone size: -; V gene: TRBV10-3; D gene: TRBD1; J gene: TRBJ1-3; CDR3 protein: CAISVDRELYTIYF; CDR3 DNA: TGTGCCATCAGTGTGGACAGGGAGTTATACACCATATATTTT
clone size: -; V gene: TRBV5-1; D gene: -; J gene: TRBJ2-1; CDR3 protein: CASSKQGRNSYNEQFF; CDR3 DNA: TGCGCCAGCAGCAAACAGGGGAGGAACTCCTACAATGAGCAGTTCTTC
clone size: -; V gene: TRBV27; D gene: -; J gene: TRBJ2-7; CDR3 protein: CASSAGLGEQYF; CDR3 DNA: TGTGCCAGCAGTGCGGGACTCGGGGAGCAGTACTTC
clone size: -; V gene: TRBV28; D gene: -; J gene: TRBJ1-5; CDR3 protein: CASSFRGNNQPQHF; CDR3 DNA: TGTGCCAGCAGTTTTCGAGGGAACAATCAGCCCCAGCATTTT
clone size: -; V gene: TRBV3-1/TRBV3-2; D gene: -; J gene: TRBJ1-2; CDR3 protein: CASSAGAQGSGYTF; CDR3 DNA: TGTGCCAGCAGCGCAGGCGCCCAGGGGAGCGGCTACACCTTC
clone size: -; V gene: TRBV3-1/TRBV3-2; D gene: -; J gene: TRBJ1-2; CDR3 protein: CASSQDRVRDPPEGYTF; CDR3 DNA: TGTGCCAGCAGCCAAGATCGAGTCCGGGACCCACCGGAGGGCTACACCTTC
clone size: few; V gene: TRBV7-9; D gene: -; J gene: TRBJ1-5; CDR3 protein: CASSPYPTSNQPQHF; CDR3 DNA: TGTGCCAGCAGCCCTTACCCTACAAGCAATCAGCCCCAGCATTTT
clone size: -; V gene: TRBV5-5; D gene: -; J gene: TRBJ1-4; CDR3 protein: CASSPGRVGEKLFF; CDR3 DNA: TGTGCCAGCAGCCCCGGTCGGGTGGGTGAAAAACTGTTTTTT
clone size: -; V gene: TRBV24-1; D gene: -; J gene: TRBJ2-7; CDR3 protein: CATQGPRSYEQYF; CDR3 DNA: TGTGCCACTCAGGGACCGCGTTCCTACGAGCAGTACTTC
clone size: -; V gene: TRBV18; D gene: -; J gene: TRBJ1-2; CDR3 protein: CASSPGGSHYGYTF; CDR3 DNA: TGTGCCAGCTCTCCTGGTGGATCGCACTATGGCTACACCTTC
clone size: -; V gene: TRBV27; D gene: -; J gene: TRBJ2-1; CDR3 protein: CASSSRGTYNEQFF; CDR3 DNA: TGTGCCAGCAGTTCCCGGGGAACCTACAATGAGCAGTTCTTC
clone size: -; V gene: TRBV6-5; D gene: -; J gene: TRBJ1-6; CDR3 protein: CASSYAVPSFNSPLHF; CDR3 DNA: TGTGCCAGCAGTTACGCGGTCCCTAGCTTCAATTCACCCCTCCACTTT
clone size: -; V gene: TRBV7-9; D gene: -; J gene: TRBJ1-4; CDR3 protein: CASRQGDEKLFF; CDR3 DNA: TGTGCCAGCAGGCAGGGTGATGAAAAACTGTTTTTT
clone size: -; V gene: TRBV19; D gene: -; J gene: TRBJ2-3; CDR3 protein: CASSIGRGPNTQYF; CDR3 DNA: TGTGCCAGTAGTATTGGCAGGGGTCCGAATACGCAGTATTTT
clone size: -; V gene: TRBV2; D gene: -; J gene: TRBJ1-3; CDR3 protein: CASSSTEGNTIYF; CDR3 DNA: TGTGCCAGCAGTAGCACAGAAGGAAACACCATATATTTT
clone size: -; V gene: TRBV6-5; D gene: TRBD2; J gene: TRBJ2-7; CDR3 protein: CAVAGDSVGSYEQYF; CDR3 DNA: TGTGCCGTAGCGGGAGACTCGGTAGGCTCCTACGAGCAGTACTTC
clone size: -; V gene: TRBV4-3; D gene: TRBD2; J gene: TRBJ2-1; CDR3 protein: CASSPLLIPLGGAGNEQFF; CDR3 DNA: TGCGCCAGCAGCCCGCTCTTAATTCCTCTGGGAGGGGCTGGCAATGAGCAGTTCTTC
clone size: -; V gene: TRBV4-2; D gene: -; J gene: TRBJ2-7; CDR3 protein: CASGLGLQSYEQYF; CDR3 DNA: TGTGCCAGCGGCCTCGGGCTCCAATCCTACGAGCAGTACTTC
clone size: -; V gene: TRBV5-5; D gene: -; J gene: TRBJ1-5; CDR3 protein: CASSLAPFGSNQPQHF; CDR3 DNA: TGTGCCAGCAGCTTGGCCCCCTTTGGGAGCAATCAGCCCCAGCATTTT
clone size: -; V gene: TRBV7-9; D gene: TRBD1; J gene: TRBJ1-6; CDR3 protein: CASRSTGETSPLHF; CDR3 DNA: TGTGCCAGCAGATCGACAGGGGAGACTTCACCCCTCCACTTT